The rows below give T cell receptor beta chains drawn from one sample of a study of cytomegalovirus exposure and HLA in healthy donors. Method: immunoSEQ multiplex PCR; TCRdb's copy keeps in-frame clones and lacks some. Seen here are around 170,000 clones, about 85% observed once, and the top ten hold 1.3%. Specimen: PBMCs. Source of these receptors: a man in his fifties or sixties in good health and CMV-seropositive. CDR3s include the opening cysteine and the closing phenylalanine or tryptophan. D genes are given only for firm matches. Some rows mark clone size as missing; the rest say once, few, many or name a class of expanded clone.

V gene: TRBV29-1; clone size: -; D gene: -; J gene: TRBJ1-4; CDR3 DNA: TGCAGCGTTGTCGTCCGCACTTCAACTAATGAAAAACTGTTTTTT; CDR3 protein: CSVVVRTSTNEKLFF
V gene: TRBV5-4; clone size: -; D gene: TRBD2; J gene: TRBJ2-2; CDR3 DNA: TGTGCCAGCAGCGACCGACTAGCGGGAGGGCCCGGGGAGCTGTTTTTT; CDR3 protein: CASSDRLAGGPGELFF
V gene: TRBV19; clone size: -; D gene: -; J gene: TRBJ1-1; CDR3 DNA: TGTGCCAGTAGGACACAGCCGGCCGCCACTGAAGCTTTCTTT; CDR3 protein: CASRTQPAATEAFF
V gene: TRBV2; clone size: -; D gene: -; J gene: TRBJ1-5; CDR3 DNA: TGTGCCAGCAGGCCACTAAATCAGCCCCAGCATTTT; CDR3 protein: CASRPLNQPQHF
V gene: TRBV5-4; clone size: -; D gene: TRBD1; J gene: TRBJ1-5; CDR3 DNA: TGTGCCAGCAGCTTGGACAGGGGAGAATTGCAGCCCCAGCATTTT; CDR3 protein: CASSLDRGELQPQHF
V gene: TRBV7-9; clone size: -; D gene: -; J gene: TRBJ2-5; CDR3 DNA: TGTGCCAGCAGCTCGGGCCAAGAGACCCAGTACTTC; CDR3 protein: CASSSGQETQYF
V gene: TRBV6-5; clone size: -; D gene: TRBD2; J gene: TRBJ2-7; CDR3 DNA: TGTGCCAGCAGGGGGCTAGCGGGAGGTTCCTACGAGCAGTACTTC; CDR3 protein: CASRGLAGGSYEQYF
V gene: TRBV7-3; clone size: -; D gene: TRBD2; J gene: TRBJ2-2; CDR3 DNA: TGTGCCAGCAGCCCAAGAGCGGGAGCCACCGGGGAGCTGTTTTTT; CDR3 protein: CASSPRAGATGELFF
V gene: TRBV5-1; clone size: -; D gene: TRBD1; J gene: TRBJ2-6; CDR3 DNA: TGCGCCAGCAGCTTGGAGACAGGGGTTGGGGCCAACGTCCTGACTTTC; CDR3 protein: CASSLETGVGANVLTF
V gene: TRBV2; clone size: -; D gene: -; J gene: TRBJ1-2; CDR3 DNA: TGTGCCAGCAGTGGGACTTCAGCTAACTATGGCTACACCTTC; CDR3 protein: CASSGTSANYGYTF
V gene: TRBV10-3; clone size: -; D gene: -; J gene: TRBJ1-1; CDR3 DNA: TGTGCCATCAGTGAGCCAGGGGTGAACACTGAAGCTTTCTTT; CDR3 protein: CAISEPGVNTEAFF
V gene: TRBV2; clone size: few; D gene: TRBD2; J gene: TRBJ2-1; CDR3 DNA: TGTGCCAGCAGCGTGACTAGCGGGGGCGGAAATGAGCAGTTCTTC; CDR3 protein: CASSVTSGGGNEQFF
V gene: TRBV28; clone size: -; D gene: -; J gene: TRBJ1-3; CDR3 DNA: TGTGCCAGCAGTTTCCCCAGCTCTGGAAACACCATATATTTT; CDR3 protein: CASSFPSSGNTIYF
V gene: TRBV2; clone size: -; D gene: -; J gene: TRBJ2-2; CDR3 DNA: TGTGCCAGCGGACGACCGAGCGGCACCGGGGAGCTGTTTTTT; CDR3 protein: CASGRPSGTGELFF
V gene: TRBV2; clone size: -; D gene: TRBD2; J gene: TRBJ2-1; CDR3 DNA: TGTGCCAGCAACAGACTAGCGGGGGGAAGCTCCTACAATGAGCAGTTCTTC; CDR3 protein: CASNRLAGGSSYNEQFF
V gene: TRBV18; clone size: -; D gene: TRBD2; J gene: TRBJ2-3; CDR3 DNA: TGTGCCAGCTCACCGCTAGCGGACCGAGATACGCAGTATTTT; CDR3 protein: CASSPLADRDTQYF